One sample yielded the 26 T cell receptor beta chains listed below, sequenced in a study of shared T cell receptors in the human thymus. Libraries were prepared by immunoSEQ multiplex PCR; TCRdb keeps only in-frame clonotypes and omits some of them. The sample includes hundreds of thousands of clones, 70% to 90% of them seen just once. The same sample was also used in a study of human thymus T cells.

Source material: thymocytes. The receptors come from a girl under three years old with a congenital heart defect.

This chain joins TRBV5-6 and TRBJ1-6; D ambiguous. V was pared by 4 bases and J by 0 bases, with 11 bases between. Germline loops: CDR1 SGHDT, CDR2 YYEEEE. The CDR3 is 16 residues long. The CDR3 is CASSREGSSYNSPLHF. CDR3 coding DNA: TGTGCCAGCAGCCGGGAGGGCAGCTCCTATAATTCACCCCTCCACTTT.

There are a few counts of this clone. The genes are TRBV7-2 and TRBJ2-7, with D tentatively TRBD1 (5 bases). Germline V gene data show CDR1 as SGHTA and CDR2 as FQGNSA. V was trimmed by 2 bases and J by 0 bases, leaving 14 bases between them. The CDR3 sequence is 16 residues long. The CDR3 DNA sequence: TGTGCCAGCAGCTTATCCAAAGGGGCCGGCTCCTACGAGCAGTACTTC. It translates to CASSLSKGAGSYEQYF. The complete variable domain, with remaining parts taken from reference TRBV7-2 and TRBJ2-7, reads GAGVSQSPSNKVTEKGKDVELRCDPISGHTALYWYRQSLGQGLEFLIYFQGNSAPDKSGLPSDRFSAERTGGSVSTLTIQRTQQEDSAVYLCASSLSKGAGSYEQYFGPGTRLTVT.

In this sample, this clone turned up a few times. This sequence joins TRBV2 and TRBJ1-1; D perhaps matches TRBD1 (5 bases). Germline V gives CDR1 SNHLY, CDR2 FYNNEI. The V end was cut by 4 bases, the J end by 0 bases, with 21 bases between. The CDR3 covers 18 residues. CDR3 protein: CASSVKGRVRRVNTEAFF. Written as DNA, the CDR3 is TGTGCCAGCAGTGTTAAGGGGAGGGTGAGAAGAGTGAACACTGAAGCTTTCTTT.

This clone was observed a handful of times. The CDR3, as DNA: TGTGCCACCAGCAGAGCTCGGGAACGAAACGAAGCTTTCTTT. Its translation: CATSRARERNEAFF. The chain couples TRBV15 to TRBJ1-1, with unresolved D. The CDR3 totals 14 residues. The germline V and J ends were trimmed by 1 base and 8 bases, with 14 bases remaining between them. In germline, CDR1 is LNHNV, CDR2 YYDKDF (reference sequence).

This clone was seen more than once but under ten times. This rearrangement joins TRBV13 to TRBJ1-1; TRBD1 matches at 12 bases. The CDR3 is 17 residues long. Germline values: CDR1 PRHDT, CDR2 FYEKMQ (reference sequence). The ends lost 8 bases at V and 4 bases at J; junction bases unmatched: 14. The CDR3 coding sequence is TGTGCCAGCGGGGATGGGACAGGGGGCGCAGAAGGCACTGAAGCTTTCTTT. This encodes CASGDGTGGAEGTEAFF.

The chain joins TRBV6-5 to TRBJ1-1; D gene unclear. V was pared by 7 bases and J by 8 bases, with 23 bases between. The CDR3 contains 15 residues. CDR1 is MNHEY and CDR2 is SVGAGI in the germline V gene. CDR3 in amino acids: CASTTIPPHLREAFF. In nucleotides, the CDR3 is TGTGCCAGCACCACCATCCCCCCACACCTCCGCGAAGCTTTCTTT.

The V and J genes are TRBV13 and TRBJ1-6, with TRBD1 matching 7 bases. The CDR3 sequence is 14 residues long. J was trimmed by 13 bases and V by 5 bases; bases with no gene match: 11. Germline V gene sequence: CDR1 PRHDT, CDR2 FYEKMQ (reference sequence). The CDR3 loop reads CASSADRAGLPLHF. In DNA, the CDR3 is TGTGCCAGCAGCGCCGACAGGGCAGGTCTCCCCCTCCACTTT.

CDR3 sequence reads: CAISEWGQGFTNEKLFF. CDR3 bases: TGTGCCATCAGTGAGTGGGGACAGGGTTTCACTAATGAAAAACTGTTTTTT. The chain has TRBV10-3 and TRBJ1-4; TRBD1 agrees at 9 bases. Germline loops: CDR1 ENHRY, CDR2 SYGVKD. Trimming took 1 base from V and 2 from J; bases not matched to a gene: 5. The CDR3 consists of 17 residues.

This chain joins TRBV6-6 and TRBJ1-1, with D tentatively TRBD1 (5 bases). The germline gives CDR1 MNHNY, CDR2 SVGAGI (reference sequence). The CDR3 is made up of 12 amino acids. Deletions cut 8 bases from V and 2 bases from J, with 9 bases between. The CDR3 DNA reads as TGTGCCAGCGCAGGGACTAACACTGAAGCTTTCTTT. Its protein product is CASAGTNTEAFF.

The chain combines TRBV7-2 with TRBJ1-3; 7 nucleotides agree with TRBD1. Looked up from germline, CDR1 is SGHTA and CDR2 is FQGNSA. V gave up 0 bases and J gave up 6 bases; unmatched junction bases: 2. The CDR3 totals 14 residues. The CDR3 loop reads CASSLAGTENTIYF. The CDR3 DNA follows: TGTGCCAGCAGCTTAGCTGGGACAGAAAACACCATATATTTT.

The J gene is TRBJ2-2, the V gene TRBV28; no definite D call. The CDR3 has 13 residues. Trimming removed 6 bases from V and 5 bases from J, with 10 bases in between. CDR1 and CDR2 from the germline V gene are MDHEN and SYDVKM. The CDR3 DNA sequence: TGTGCCAGCAGCCCCAAAAAAACCGGGGAGCTGTTTTTT. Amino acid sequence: CASSPKKTGELFF. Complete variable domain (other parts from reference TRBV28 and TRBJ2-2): DVKVTQSSRYLVKRTGEKVFLECVQDMDHENMFWYRQDPGLGLRLIYFSYDVKMKEKGDIPEGYSVSREKKERFSLILESASTNQTSMYLCASSPKKTGELFFGEGSRLTVL.

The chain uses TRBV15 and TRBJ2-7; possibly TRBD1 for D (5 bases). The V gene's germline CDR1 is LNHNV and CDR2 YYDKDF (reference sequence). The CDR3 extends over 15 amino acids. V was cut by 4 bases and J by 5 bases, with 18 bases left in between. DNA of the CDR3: TGTGCCACCAGCAACGTTGGGGCCCTCACGGACGAGCAGTACTTC. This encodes CATSNVGALTDEQYF.

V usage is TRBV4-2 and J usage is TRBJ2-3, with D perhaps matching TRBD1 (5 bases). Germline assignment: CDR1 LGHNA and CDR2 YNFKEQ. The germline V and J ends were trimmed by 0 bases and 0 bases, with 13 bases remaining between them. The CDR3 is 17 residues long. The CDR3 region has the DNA TGTGCCAGCAGCCAAGACTATTGGGGCTCCAGCACAGATACGCAGTATTTT. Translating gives CASSQDYWGSSTDTQYF.

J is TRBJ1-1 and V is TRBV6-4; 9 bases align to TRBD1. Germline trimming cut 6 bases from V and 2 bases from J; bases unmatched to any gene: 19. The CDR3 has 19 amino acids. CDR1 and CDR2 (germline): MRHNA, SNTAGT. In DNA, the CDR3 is TGTGCCAGCAGACCGACCGGGACAGGGTCCCCTGGGGAAAACACTGAAGCTTTCTTT. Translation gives CASRPTGTGSPGENTEAFF.

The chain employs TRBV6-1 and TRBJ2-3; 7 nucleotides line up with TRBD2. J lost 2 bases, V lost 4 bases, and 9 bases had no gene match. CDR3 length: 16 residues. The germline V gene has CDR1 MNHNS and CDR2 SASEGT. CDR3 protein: CASSGGGEGSTDTQYF. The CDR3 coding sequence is TGTGCCAGCAGTGGGGGCGGGGAGGGGTCCACAGATACGCAGTATTTT.

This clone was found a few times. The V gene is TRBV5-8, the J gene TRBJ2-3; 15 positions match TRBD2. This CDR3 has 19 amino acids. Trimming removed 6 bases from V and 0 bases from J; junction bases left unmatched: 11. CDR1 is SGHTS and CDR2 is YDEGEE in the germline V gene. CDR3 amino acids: CASKPDGLAGGPSTDTQYF. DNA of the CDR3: TGTGCCAGCAAGCCAGACGGACTAGCGGGGGGGCCAAGCACAGATACGCAGTATTTT.

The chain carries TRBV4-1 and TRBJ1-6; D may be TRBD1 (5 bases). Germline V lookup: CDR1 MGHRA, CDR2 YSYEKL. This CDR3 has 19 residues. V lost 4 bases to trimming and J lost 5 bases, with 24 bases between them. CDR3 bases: TGCGCCAGCAGCCTTAAGGGACTCCCTGGACAAAGAGATAATTCACCCCTCCACTTT. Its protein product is CASSLKGLPGQRDNSPLHF.

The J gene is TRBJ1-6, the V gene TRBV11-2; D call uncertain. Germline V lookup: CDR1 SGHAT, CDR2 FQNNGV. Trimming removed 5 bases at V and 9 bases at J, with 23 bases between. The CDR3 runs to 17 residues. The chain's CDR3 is CASSLYPFGGLASPLHF. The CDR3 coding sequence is TGTGCCAGCAGCCTTTACCCCTTTGGAGGACTCGCTTCACCCCTCCACTTT.

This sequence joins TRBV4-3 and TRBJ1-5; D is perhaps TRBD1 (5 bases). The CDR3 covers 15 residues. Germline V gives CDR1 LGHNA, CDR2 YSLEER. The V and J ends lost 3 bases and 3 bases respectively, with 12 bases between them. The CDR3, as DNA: TGCGCCAGCAGCCAGAGAGACAGCCCCAATCAGCCCCAGCATTTT. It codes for CASSQRDSPNQPQHF.

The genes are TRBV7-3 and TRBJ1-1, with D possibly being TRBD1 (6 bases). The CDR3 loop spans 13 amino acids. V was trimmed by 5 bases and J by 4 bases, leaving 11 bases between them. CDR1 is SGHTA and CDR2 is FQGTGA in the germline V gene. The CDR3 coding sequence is TGTGCCAGCAGCCCAGGGGTGGGCACTGAAGCTTTCTTT. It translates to CASSPGVGTEAFF.

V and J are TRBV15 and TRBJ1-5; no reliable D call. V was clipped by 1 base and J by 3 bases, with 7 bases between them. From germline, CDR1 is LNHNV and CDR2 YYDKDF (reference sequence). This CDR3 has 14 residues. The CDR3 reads CATSRAQSNQPQHF. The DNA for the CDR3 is TGTGCCACCAGCAGAGCACAGTCCAATCAGCCCCAGCATTTT.

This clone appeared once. The CDR3: CASGLIHPRDSSGANVLTF. CDR3 DNA: TGTGCTAGTGGTTTGATCCACCCTCGGGACAGCTCTGGGGCCAACGTCCTGACTTTC. The chain carries TRBV12-5 and TRBJ2-6; 7 bases fit TRBD1. Germline lookup yields CDR1 LGHNT and CDR2 FRNRAP. Losses at the gene ends were 2 bases for V and 0 bases for J; bases not matched to a gene: 10. The CDR3 spans 19 residues. The whole variable domain, remainder taken from reference TRBV12-5 and TRBJ2-6, is DARVTQTPRHKVTEMGQEVTMRCQPILGHNTVFWYRQTMMQGLELLAYFRNRAPLDDSGMPKDRFSAEMPDATLATLKIQPSEPRDSAVYFCASGLIHPRDSSGANVLTFGAGSRLTVL.

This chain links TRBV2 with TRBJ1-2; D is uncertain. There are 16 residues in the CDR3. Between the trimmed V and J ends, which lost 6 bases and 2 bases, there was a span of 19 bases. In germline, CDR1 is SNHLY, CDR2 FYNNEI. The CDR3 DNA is TGTGCCAGCAGAGGAGAGCCCGCGTCGGGAAACTATGGCTACACCTTC. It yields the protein CASRGEPASGNYGYTF.

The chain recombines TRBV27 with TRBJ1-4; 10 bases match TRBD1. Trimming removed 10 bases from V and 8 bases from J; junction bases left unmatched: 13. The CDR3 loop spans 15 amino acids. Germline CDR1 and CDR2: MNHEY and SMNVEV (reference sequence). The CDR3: CATLTRDRGREKLFF. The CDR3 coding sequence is TGTGCCACCCTAACCCGGGACAGGGGTAGGGAAAAACTGTTTTTT.

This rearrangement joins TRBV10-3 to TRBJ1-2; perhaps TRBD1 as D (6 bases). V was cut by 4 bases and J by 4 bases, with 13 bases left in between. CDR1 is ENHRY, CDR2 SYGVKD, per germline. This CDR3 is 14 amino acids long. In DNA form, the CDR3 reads TGTGCCATCAGTGTCCGGACAGACTCCTATGGCTACACCTTC. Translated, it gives CAISVRTDSYGYTF.

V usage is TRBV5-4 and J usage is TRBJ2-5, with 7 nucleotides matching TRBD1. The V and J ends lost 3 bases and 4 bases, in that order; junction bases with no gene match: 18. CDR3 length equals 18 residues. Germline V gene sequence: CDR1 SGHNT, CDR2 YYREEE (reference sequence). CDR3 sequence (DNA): TGTGCCAGCAGCTCGGAACAGGGGCCGATTCGTGGGCGAGAGACCCAGTACTTC. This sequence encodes CASSSEQGPIRGRETQYF.